Listed here is a single T cell receptor (beta chain). CDR1 is SGDLS, CDR2 YYNGEE, per germline. The CDR3 is 18 residues long. V dropped 2 bases and J dropped 3 bases, with 21 bases sitting between them. This entry comes from a study of cytomegalovirus exposure and HLA in healthy donors. Amplification used 60 Vbeta primers and 13 Jbeta primers. Some clones are missing from TCRdb's copy, which holds only in-frame ones; the method was immunoSEQ multiplex PCR. The sample lists about 110,000 clones, less than 75% occurring once. The sample taken for sequencing was PBMCs. The TCR was taken from a man aged 35 to 55 in good health and CMV-seropositive. The rearrangement joins TRBV9 to TRBJ1-3; D remains unclear. The CDR3 spells CASSVDGTGARGGNTIYF. Here the CDR3 DNA reads TGTGCCAGCAGCGTCGACGGAACGGGAGCGAGAGGTGGAAACACCATATATTTT.